The clone carrying this T cell receptor beta chain occurred many times. The target antigen is unknown. The V gene's germline CDR1 is MNHNS and CDR2 SASEGT. The CDR3 is 14 amino acids. V was clipped by 7 bases and J by 3 bases; unmatched bases: 5. The second PCR ran 7 to 11 cycles with a sample-barcoded 5' primer and J-beta primers. TCRdb re-derived calls from the 5' RACE reads in MiXCR, one entry per CDR3 protein. This table holds 550,000 to 800,000 distinct CDR3 sequences, approximately 29% found once. The sample originates from a study of blood T cells in healthy people across ages. General observations from the study: Conclusively comparing naive with antigen-experienced cells was impossible with unsorted PBMCs. Expanded clonotype changes were possibly confounded by unknown donor CMV status. Among long-lived donors, naive CD4+ cells were more numerous and diversity higher than in aged donors. One million T cells yielded diversity estimates that were considered underestimates.

Sequencing used blood. The chain uses TRBV6-1 and TRBJ2-7; 11 bases match TRBD1. The clonotype originates from a woman older than 75 in good health. In DNA form, the CDR3 reads TGTGCCAGCATGGGACAGGGGGGGTACTACGAGCAGTACTTC. Residues: CASMGQGGYYEQYF.